Presented here are 11 T cell receptor beta chains from one specimen sequenced in a study of shared clonotypes between healthy human individuals (dated by TCRdb to about 2020). Library creation used the immunoSEQ multiplex PCR assay. The table was pulled from immuneACCESS by TCRdb, which kept in-frame rearrangements only. Such tables lose some clones; where checked, under half of the loss comes from unresolved V genes, and the rest has no known cause. Recorded for this sample are 470,000 or so clones; over 70% of them occurred a single time. Of the sample, roughly 13% is held by the ten largest clones. Sequences were obtained from PBMCs. The receptors stem from a woman aged 40 to 50 in good health. Some clones in this sample may be carry-over from other donors' samples.

This rearrangement joins TRBV7-2 to TRBJ1-2; 7 bases map to TRBD1. V lost 1 base, J lost 8 bases, and 10 bases stayed unmatched. The length of the CDR3 is 15 residues. Looked up from germline, CDR1 is SGHTA and CDR2 is FQGNSA. The CDR3 coding sequence is TGTGCCAGCAGCTTAGTAGGGGGCAATCCGACAGGCTACACCTTC. Translating it yields CASSLVGGNPTGYTF.

The chain carries TRBV5-1 and TRBJ2-2; TRBD2 matches at 8 bases. V lost 0 bases and J lost 2; bases outside the gene matches: 6. In germline, CDR1 is SGHRS, CDR2 YFSETQ. The CDR3 is 17 amino acids. For the CDR3, the DNA is TGCGCCAGCAGCTTGGCCTGGGCGGGAGGCAACACCGGGGAGCTGTTTTTT. It translates to CASSLAWAGGNTGELFF.

This chain links TRBV6-1 with TRBJ2-6, with D maybe TRBD2 (6 bases). From germline, CDR1 is MNHNS and CDR2 SASEGT. The V end was cut by 4 bases, the J end by 2 bases, with 9 bases between. The CDR3 has 15 amino acids. In DNA form, the CDR3 reads TGTGCCAGCAGTGCCCGCGGGGCTGGGGCCAACGTCCTGACTTTC. This sequence encodes CASSARGAGANVLTF.

J is TRBJ2-7 and V is TRBV10-3; TRBD1 agrees at 7 bases. The junction had 5 bases not matched to a gene; V was cut back by 4 bases and J by 2 bases. This CDR3 has 14 residues. Germline values: CDR1 ENHRY, CDR2 SYGVKD. The CDR3 bases are TGTGCCATCAGTGGGGACAGAGAACCCTACGAGCAGTACTTC. This translates into CAISGDREPYEQYF.

This chain connects TRBV7-2 to TRBJ1-1; unclear D gene. This CDR3 comprises 12 residues. Germline V gives CDR1 SGHTA, CDR2 FQGNSA. The V and J ends lost 5 bases and 6 bases respectively, with 10 bases between them. In nucleotides, the CDR3 is TGTGCCAGCAGCCCTTACGAAGCTGAAGCTTTCTTT. It is translated as CASSPYEAEAFF.

The chain carries TRBV15 and TRBJ2-5, with D maybe TRBD2 (5 bases). This CDR3 spans 14 amino acids. V lost 3 bases to trimming and J lost 5 bases, with 13 bases between them. From germline, CDR1 is LNHNV and CDR2 YYDKDF (reference sequence). Written as DNA, the CDR3 is TGTGCCACCAGCAGTGTCGGGAAGGAGGAGACCCAGTACTTC. Protein: CATSSVGKEETQYF.

The chain carries TRBV18 and TRBJ2-7, with D perhaps matching TRBD2 (5 bases). Germline lookup yields CDR1 KGHSH and CDR2 LQKENI. The CDR3 contains 12 residues. V was trimmed by 4 bases and J by 4 bases, leaving 8 bases between them. The CDR3 nucleotides are TGTGCCAGCTCACAGACGGGATACGAGCAGTACTTC. This translates into CASSQTGYEQYF.

V usage is TRBV7-3 and J usage is TRBJ1-5; a weak D match, TRBD1 (6 bases). The CDR3 extends over 18 amino acids. Trimming cost V 7 bases and J 4 bases, with 26 bases left between them. CDR1 and CDR2 from the germline V gene are SGHTA and FQGTGA. CDR3 in amino acids: CASIHRLGQPIINQPQHF. As DNA, the CDR3 is TGTGCCAGCATCCACCGCCTCGGACAGCCGATTATTAATCAGCCCCAGCATTTT.

The CDR3 protein is CASSSLSNEQFF. Written as DNA, the CDR3 is TGTGCCAGCAGTTCCTTGTCCAATGAGCAGTTCTTC. J is TRBJ2-1 and V is TRBV28; D gene ambiguous. Germline CDR1 MDHEN, CDR2 SYDVKM. V lost 4 bases and J 6 bases, leaving 7 bases between the germline ends. The CDR3 covers 12 residues.

About this clone itself: Relative to the germline gene, one junction end is altered; a read error may explain this. This CDR3 is also generated by other DNA sequences in the sample. The chain joins TRBV18 to TRBJ1-5, with a possible D match to TRBD1 (5 bases). The CDR3 length is 13 residues. Germline values: CDR1 KGHSH, CDR2 LQKENI. CDR3 region: CASSPRGDQPQHF. The CDR3 DNA follows: TGTGCCAGCTCACCACGGGGGGATCAGCCCCAGCATTTC.

This clone has only one observation. Since a far larger clone is one base different, this is likely a read error. V usage is TRBV28 and J usage is TRBJ2-7; D remains ambiguous. The CDR3 sequence is 11 residues long. Germline values: CDR1 MDHEN, CDR2 SYDVKM. CDR3 DNA sequence: TGTGCCAGCATGACCTCCTACAAGCAGTACTTC. Protein sequence: CASMTSYKQYF. Full variable domain (remainder filled in from reference TRBV28 and TRBJ2-7): DVKVTQSSRYLVKRTGEKVFLECVQDMDHENMFWYRQDPGLGLRLIYFSYDVKMKEKGDIPEGYSVSREKKERFSLILESASTNQTSMYLCASMTSYKQYFGPGTRLTVT.